The clone carrying this T cell receptor beta chain was observed a handful of times. This entry comes from a study of T-cell reconstitution after alpha-beta-depleted transplantation in children. The CDR3 is 15 amino acids. The trim removed 1 base at V and 6 bases at J, leaving 5 bases unmatched. Germline values: CDR1 SEHNR, CDR2 FQNEAQ (reference sequence). Unique molecular identifiers featured in how the TCRbeta library was prepared. Each CDR3 protein is one row after TCRdb ran MiXCR on the PCR reads. Altogether hundreds of thousands of distinct CDR3 sequences are present, 32% being singletons, with the ten largest covering roughly 2.5%.

This chain links TRBV7-9 with TRBJ1-1; 10 bases match TRBD1. This specimen was PBMCs from the stem cell graft donor, taken from the stem cell graft. This TCR derives from a human donor who donated a stem cell graft to a child with aplastic anemia. CDR3: CASSLGRTGGPEAFF. CDR3 sequence (DNA): TGTGCCAGCAGCTTAGGGCGGACAGGGGGACCTGAAGCTTTCTTT.